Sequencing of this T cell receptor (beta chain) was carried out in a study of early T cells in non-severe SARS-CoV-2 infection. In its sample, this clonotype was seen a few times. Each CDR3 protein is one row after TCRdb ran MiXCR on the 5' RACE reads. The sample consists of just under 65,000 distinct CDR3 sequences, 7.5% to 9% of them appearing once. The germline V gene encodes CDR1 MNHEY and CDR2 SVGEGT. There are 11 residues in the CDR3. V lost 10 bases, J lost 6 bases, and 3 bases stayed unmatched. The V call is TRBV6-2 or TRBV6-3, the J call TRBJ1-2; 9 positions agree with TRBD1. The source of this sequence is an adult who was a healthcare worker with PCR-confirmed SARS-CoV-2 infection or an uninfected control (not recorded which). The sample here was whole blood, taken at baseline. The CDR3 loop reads CAIRTGDGYTF. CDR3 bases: TGTGCCATCAGGACAGGGGATGGCTACACCTTC.